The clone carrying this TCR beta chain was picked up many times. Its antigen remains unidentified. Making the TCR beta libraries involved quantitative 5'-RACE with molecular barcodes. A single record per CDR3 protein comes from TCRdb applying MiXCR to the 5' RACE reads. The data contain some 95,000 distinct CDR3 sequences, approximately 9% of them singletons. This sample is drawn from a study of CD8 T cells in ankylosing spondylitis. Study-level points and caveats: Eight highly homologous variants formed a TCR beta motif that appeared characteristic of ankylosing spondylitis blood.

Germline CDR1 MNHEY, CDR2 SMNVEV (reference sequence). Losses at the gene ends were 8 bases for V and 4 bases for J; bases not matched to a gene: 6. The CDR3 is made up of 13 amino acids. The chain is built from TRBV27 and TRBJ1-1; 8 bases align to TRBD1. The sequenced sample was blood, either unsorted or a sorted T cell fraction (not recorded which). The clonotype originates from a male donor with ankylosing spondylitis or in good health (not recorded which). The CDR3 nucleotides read TGTGCCAGCGTACCGACAGGGGTCACTGAAGCTTTCTTT. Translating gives CASVPTGVTEAFF.